Following are 28 T cell receptor beta chains from one sample sequenced in a study of T cells in women clearing cervical HPV infection. Using immunoSEQ multiplex PCR, the repertoire was profiled, and TCRdb retains in-frame clones only, with some absent. The sample features about 32,000 clones, with about 4.5% in its top ten. Sequenced sample: blood buffy coat. The receptors shown here come from a woman between 18 and 69 years old with a cervical HPV16 infection that either progressed to CIN3+ or cleared (not recorded which).

This CDR3 is CASSEDRGTEAFF. Incomplete CDR3 DNA: TGTGCCAGCAGCGAGGACAGGGGCACTGAA. This chain uses TRBV2 with TRBJ1-1; 9 bases map to TRBD1. The CDR3 extends 3 residues past the end of the read, so its final part is completed from the germline J gene. The CDR3 is 13 residues long. Per germline, CDR1 SNHLY and CDR2 FYNNEI. V shed 6 bases, J shed 4 bases, and the junction held 3 bases outside the gene matches.

On this clone itself: The read falls 3 residues short of the CDR3 end, and the missing part is taken from the germline J gene. The rearrangement uses TRBV30 and TRBJ2-1, with D possibly matching TRBD2 (5 bases). V was cut by 2 bases and J by 0 bases, with 17 bases left in between. Per the germline V gene, CDR1 is GTSNPN and CDR2 is SVGIG (reference sequence). The CDR3 spans 17 residues. The CDR3 protein is CAWSFFGGSSSYNEQFF. The part of the CDR3 DNA that was read is TGTGCCTGGAGTTTCTTTGGAGGCTCTAGCTCCTACAATGAG.

Concerning this clone itself: One end of the junction is discordant with germline, which a read error may explain. Read coverage stops 3 residues before the CDR3 terminus; the germline J gene supplies the remainder. J is TRBJ2-1 and V is TRBV4-2; maybe TRBD1 (6 bases). The V gene's germline CDR1 is LGHNA and CDR2 YNFKEQ. The CDR3 has 14 amino acids. The CDR3 sequence: CASSPGVSYNEQFF. CDR3 DNA, as far as it was read: TGCGCCAGCAGCCCAGGGGTTTCCTACAATGAG.

Turning to this clone: The read comes to an end 3 residues before the CDR3 does, leaving the germline J gene to fill in the end. The chain employs TRBV20-1 and TRBJ2-1, with a tentative D call TRBD2 (6 bases). Germline assignment: CDR1 DFQATT and CDR2 SNEGSKA (reference sequence). CDR3 size: 14 residues. Trimming shortened V by 1 base and J by 9 bases, and 16 bases separated the two germline ends. CDR3 residues: CSARVSRSGGEQFF. CDR3 DNA (partial): TGCAGTGCTAGAGTGTCCAGGTCCGGGGGTGAG.

With regard to this clone: The read ends 3 residues before the CDR3 terminus; that terminus is restored from the germline J gene. The chain joins TRBV5-1 to TRBJ2-2; 9 bases map to TRBD2. Germline V CDR1 and CDR2: SGHRS, YFSETQ. Trimming took 4 bases from V and 1 from J; bases not matched to a gene: 2. The CDR3 is made up of 15 amino acids. The sequenced CDR3 bases are TGCGCCAGCAGCCTTAGCGGGGGGAACACCGGGGAG. Translating it yields CASSLSGGNTGE. The whole CDR3 is CASSLSGGNTGELFF. The full variable domain, rest sourced from reference TRBV5-1 and TRBJ2-2, is KAGVTQTPRYLIKTRGQQVTLSCSPISGHRSVSWYQQTPGQGLQFLFEYFSETQRNKGNFPGRFSGRQFSNSRSEMNVSTLELGDSALYLCASSLSGGNTGELFFGEGSRLTVL.

CDR3 amino acids: CASSPLGQSYENTEAFF. The part of the CDR3 DNA that was read is TGTGCCAGCTCACCCTTGGGACAGTCCTATGAGAACACTGAA. The chain links TRBV18 to TRBJ1-1, with 7 bases that match TRBD1. The read finishes 3 residues shy of the CDR3 end, and the germline J gene is used to complete it. Germline V gene data show CDR1 as KGHSH and CDR2 as LQKENI. The length of the CDR3 is 17 residues. With 3 bases clipped from V and 1 base from J, the junction kept 11 bases outside the gene matches.

Of note for this clone: The read terminates 3 residues before the CDR3 end, so the remaining end is supplied by the germline J gene. The rearrangement joins TRBV30 to TRBJ1-1; no reliable D call. The CDR3 is made up of 13 amino acids. The germline V and J ends were trimmed by 8 bases and 0 bases, with 13 bases remaining between them. Germline CDR1 and CDR2: GTSNPN and SVGIG (reference sequence). The part of the CDR3 DNA that was read is TGTGCCCTCGAGCGTGGCCTGAACACTGAA. Translating it yields CALERGLNTE. The complete CDR3 sequence is CALERGLNTEAFF.

A note on this clone: The CDR3 extends 3 residues past the end of the read, so its final part is completed from the germline J gene. The chain combines TRBV2 with TRBJ2-4; 13 nucleotides line up with TRBD2. The V gene's germline CDR1 is SNHLY and CDR2 FYNNEI. This CDR3 comprises 16 residues. J gave up 1 base and V 6 bases, and 3 bases lay outside the gene matches. The part of the CDR3 DNA that was read is TGTGCCAGCAGCGGGGGACTAGCGGGGGCCAAAAACATT. Encoded protein: CASSGGLAGAKNI. The whole CDR3 region reads CASSGGLAGAKNIQYF.

With regard to this clone: The read falls 3 residues short of the CDR3 end, and the missing part is taken from the germline J gene. The chain couples TRBV20-1 to TRBJ1-4; 9 positions match TRBD1. Germline values: CDR1 DFQATT, CDR2 SNEGSKA (reference sequence). V was pared by 5 bases and J by 8 bases, with 6 bases of the junction left unmatched. This CDR3 comprises 13 residues. The CDR3 loop is CSARPGQGEKLFF. CDR3 DNA, as far as it was read: TGCAGTGCTCGACCGGGACAGGGAGAAAAA.

Comments on this clone: The CDR3 end lies 3 residues beyond the end of the read and is filled in from the germline J gene. This chain links TRBV14 with TRBJ2-5, with a possible D match to TRBD1 (6 bases). V was trimmed by 1 base and J by 5 bases, leaving 17 bases between them. The CDR3 contains 16 residues. Germline CDR1 is SGHDN and CDR2 is FVKESK. CDR3 protein: CASSQGANRAWETQYF. CDR3 bases read: TGTGCCAGCAGCCAAGGAGCCAACAGGGCTTGGGAGACC.

In the case of this clone: Read coverage stops 3 residues before the CDR3 terminus; the germline J gene supplies the remainder. The rearrangement joins TRBV19 to TRBJ2-2; 9 nucleotides agree with TRBD1. This CDR3 region has 17 residues. Germline-derived CDR1 and CDR2 are LNHDA and SQIVND (reference sequence). The CDR3 DNA, read in part, is TGTGCCAGTAGCCCCGGGACAGGGAAGACGACTAATGAAAAG. This gives the protein CASSPGTGKTTNEK. The CDR3 in full is CASSPGTGKTTNEKLFF. The full variable domain, with the rest looked up from reference TRBV19 and TRBJ2-2, is DGGITQSPKYLFRKEGQNVTLSCEQNLNHDAMYWYRQDPGQGLRLIYYSQIVNDFQKGDIAEGYSVSREKKESFPLTVTSAQKNPTAFYLCASSPGTGKTTNEKLFFGEGSRLTVL.

About this clone itself: The read terminates 3 residues ahead of where the CDR3 ends, so the germline J gene completes it. The chain links TRBV18 to TRBJ2-4; D might be TRBD2 (5 bases). The CDR3 runs 13 residues. CDR1 is KGHSH and CDR2 is LQKENI in the germline V gene. V was clipped by 3 bases and J by 9 bases, with 12 bases between them. CDR3 residues: CASSPNSGVIQYF. The CDR3 DNA, read in part, is TGTGCCAGCTCACCGAACTCCGGGGTCATT.

Of note for this clone: From the germline J gene comes the end of the CDR3, since the read stops 3 residues before it. The rearrangement joins TRBV6-1 to TRBJ2-5; D gene unclear. Germline V gene data show CDR1 as MNHNS and CDR2 as SASEGT. The germline V and J ends were trimmed by 4 bases and 4 bases, with 7 bases remaining between them. The CDR3 loop spans 12 amino acids. The CDR3 sequence: CASSAVGETQYF. The CDR3 bases that were read are TGTGCCAGCAGTGCGGTCGGAGAGACC.

Note on this clone: The same CDR3 can be traced to other DNA sequences in this sample. CDR3 protein: CAWSVERAYTF. The covered CDR3 bases are TGTGCCTGGAGTGTGGAAAGGGCC. V is TRBV30 and J is TRBJ1-2; D gene unclear. Read data end 3 residues before the CDR3 end; the end is taken from the germline J gene. The germline V gene encodes CDR1 GTSNPN and CDR2 SVGIG (reference sequence). The CDR3 length is 11 residues.

For this clone: The observed sequence ends 3 residues before the CDR3 terminus, with the missing tail filled in from the germline J gene. The chain recombines TRBV20-1 with TRBJ2-7; 13 bases map to TRBD2. Trimming at V came to 5 bases and at J to 3 bases, leaving 7 bases not matched to a gene. The CDR3 is made up of 15 amino acids. CDR1 and CDR2 (germline): DFQATT, SNEGSKA (reference sequence). This CDR3 is CSAPRTSGGVYEQYF. Incomplete CDR3 DNA: TGCAGTGCTCCTAGGACTAGCGGGGGAGTCTACGAG.

As concerns this clone: The read falls 3 residues short of the CDR3 end, and the missing part is taken from the germline J gene. The J gene is TRBJ1-3, the V gene TRBV18; D is unresolved. This CDR3 has 14 residues. Per germline, CDR1 KGHSH and CDR2 LQKENI. V was pared by 1 base and J by 6 bases, with 10 bases between. The CDR3: CASSPLQGLNTIYF. The sequenced part of the CDR3 DNA is TGTGCCAGCTCACCACTTCAAGGGCTAAACACC.

As concerns this clone: The CDR3 is cut off 3 residues early in the read; its end comes from the germline J gene. The rearrangement links TRBV19 to TRBJ1-5; a weak D match, TRBD1 (6 bases). V lost 5 bases to trimming and J lost 4 bases, with 9 bases between them. From germline, CDR1 is LNHDA and CDR2 SQIVND (reference sequence). The CDR3 runs to 13 residues. CDR3: CASSLQGNQPQHF. Partial CDR3 DNA: TGTGCCAGTAGTCTTCAGGGGAATCAGCCC. Complete variable domain (other parts from reference TRBV19 and TRBJ1-5): DGGITQSPKYLFRKEGQNVTLSCEQNLNHDAMYWYRQDPGQGLRLIYYSQIVNDFQKGDIAEGYSVSREKKESFPLTVTSAQKNPTAFYLCASSLQGNQPQHFGDGTRLSIL.

Points on this clone: The junction differs from germline at one of its ends, possibly a read error. The CDR3 end lies 3 residues beyond the end of the read and is filled in from the germline J gene. The rearrangement uses TRBV20-1 and TRBJ2-1, with no clear D. The CDR3 length is 13 residues. Germline CDR1 and CDR2: DFQATT and SNEGSKA (reference sequence). CDR3 residues: CSARGFRDNEQFF. The part of the CDR3 DNA that was read is TGCAGTGCCAGAGGTTTCAGAGACAATGAG.

Note on this clone: The CDR3 goes on 3 residues after the read ends, and that part is filled in from the germline J gene. The V call is TRBV6-1, the J call TRBJ1-2, with D hard to call. This CDR3 is 13 amino acids long. Germline V lookup: CDR1 MNHNS, CDR2 SASEGT. The covered CDR3 bases are TGTGCCAGCAGTGATAATCGCGGAGATACC. As protein: CASSDNRGDT. From start to end, the CDR3 is CASSDNRGDTYTF.

With regard to this clone: The CDR3 extends 3 residues past the end of the read, so its final part is completed from the germline J gene. The chain joins TRBV2 to TRBJ2-2; D gene ambiguous. The germline V gene encodes CDR1 SNHLY and CDR2 FYNNEI. CDR3 length equals 13 residues. CDR3 loop: CASIKGHNEKLFF. The part of the CDR3 DNA that was read is TGTGCCAGCATTAAAGGCCATAATGAAAAG.

The CDR3 bases that were read are TGTGCCAGTAGTATCCCCGGGACAGGGCGCTACTCTGGGGCCAACGTA. Its translation is CASSIPGTGRYSGANV. The whole CDR3 region reads CASSIPGTGRYSGANVLFF. The rearrangement links TRBV19 to TRBJ1-4; the match to TRBD1 covers 9 bases. The read stops 3 residues short of the end of the CDR3; the missing end is completed from the germline J gene. This CDR3 is built from 19 residues. Germline V lookup: CDR1 LNHDA, CDR2 SQIVND (reference sequence). The whole variable domain, filled in from reference TRBV19 and TRBJ1-4, reads DGGITQSPKYLFRKEGQNVTLSCEQNLNHDAMYWYRQDPGQGLRLIYYSQIVNDFQKGDIAEGYSVSREKKESFPLTVTSAQKNPTAFYLCASSIPGTGRYSGANVLFFGSGTQLSVL.

With respect to this clone: The read finishes 3 residues shy of the CDR3 end, and the germline J gene is used to complete it. This chain joins TRBV7-3 and TRBJ2-1; D may be TRBD1 (6 bases). This CDR3 is 15 amino acids long. Germline CDR1 SGHTA, CDR2 FQGTGA. Trimming removed 0 bases from V and 9 bases from J, with 15 bases in between. The DNA read from the CDR3 is TGTGCCAGCAGCTTAACATCGGACGCAGGGGTTGAG. The encoded protein is CASSLTSDAGVE. The full CDR3 reads CASSLTSDAGVEQFF.

The sequenced CDR3 bases are TGTGCCAGCAGTCCCTCTAGCGGGTGGGGCGAG. Amino acids: CASSPSSGWGE. The full CDR3 reads CASSPSSGWGEQYF. This chain uses TRBV12-3 or TRBV12-4 with TRBJ2-7; 8 bases fit TRBD2. The read terminates 3 residues before the CDR3 end, so the remaining end is supplied by the germline J gene. V lost 5 bases, J lost 6 bases, and 9 bases stayed unmatched. The CDR3 loop spans 14 amino acids.

To note about this clone: The read ends 3 residues before the CDR3 terminus; that terminus is restored from the germline J gene. This chain joins TRBV19 and TRBJ1-2; D is undetermined. This CDR3 region has 18 residues. Looked up from germline, CDR1 is LNHDA and CDR2 is SQIVND (reference sequence). The sequenced CDR3 bases are TGTGCCAGTAGTATCCAACCCATTTGGGCGGGAGGTCTGGCCGAC. As protein: CASSIQPIWAGGLAD. The full CDR3 sequence reads CASSIQPIWAGGLADYTF.

Comments on this clone: The read terminates 3 residues ahead of where the CDR3 ends, so the germline J gene completes it. The chain couples TRBV20-1 to TRBJ2-1; 10 bases are a match to TRBD2. The CDR3 is 14 residues long. Germline assignment: CDR1 DFQATT and CDR2 SNEGSKA (reference sequence). V shed 2 bases, J shed 3 bases, and the junction held 1 base outside the gene matches. CDR3 bases read: TGCAGTGCTAGAAGGACTAGCGGCTACAATGAG. This codes for CSARRTSGYNE. In full, the CDR3 reads CSARRTSGYNEQFF.

On this clone itself: The read ends 3 residues before the CDR3 terminus; that terminus is restored from the germline J gene. The chain links TRBV19 to TRBJ2-2, with D hard to call. CDR3 length equals 14 residues. V lost 7 bases and J 3 bases, leaving 12 bases between the germline ends. Germline CDR1 is LNHDA and CDR2 is SQIVND (reference sequence). The CDR3 is CASKERVYTGELFF. The covered CDR3 bases are TGTGCCAGTAAAGAAAGGGTTTACACCGGGGAG.

To note about this clone: Read data end 3 residues before the CDR3 end; the end is taken from the germline J gene. This chain connects TRBV2 to TRBJ2-4; no firm D call. This CDR3 comprises 12 residues. Germline V gene data show CDR1 as SNHLY and CDR2 as FYNNEI. The CDR3 bases that were read are TGTGCCAGCAGTGAAGCGAAGAAGGGT. Translating it yields CASSEAKKG. The CDR3, in full, reads CASSEAKKGQYF.

Comments on this clone: The observed sequence ends 3 residues before the CDR3 terminus, with the missing tail filled in from the germline J gene. V and J are TRBV10-3 and TRBJ1-1; tentatively, D is TRBD1 (6 bases). V lost 5 bases and J lost 3, with 13 bases in between. The CDR3 extends over 14 amino acids. Germline V gene data show CDR1 as ENHRY and CDR2 as SYGVKD. This CDR3 is CAISKGEGDTEAFF. The sequenced part of the CDR3 DNA is TGTGCCATCAGTAAGGGGGAGGGGGACACTGAA.